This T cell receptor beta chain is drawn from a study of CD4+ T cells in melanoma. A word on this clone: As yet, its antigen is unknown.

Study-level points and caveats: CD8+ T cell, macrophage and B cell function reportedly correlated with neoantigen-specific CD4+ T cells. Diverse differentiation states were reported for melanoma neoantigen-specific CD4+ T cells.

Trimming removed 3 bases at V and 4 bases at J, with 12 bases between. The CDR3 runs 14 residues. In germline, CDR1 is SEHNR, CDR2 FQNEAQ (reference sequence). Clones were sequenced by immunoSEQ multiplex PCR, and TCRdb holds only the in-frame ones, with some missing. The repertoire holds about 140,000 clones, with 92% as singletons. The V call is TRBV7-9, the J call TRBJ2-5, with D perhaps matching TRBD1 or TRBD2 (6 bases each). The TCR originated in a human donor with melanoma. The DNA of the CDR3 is TGTGCCAGCAGCTTCGCCGGGGGCAGAGAGACCCAGTACTTC. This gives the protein CASSFAGGRETQYF.